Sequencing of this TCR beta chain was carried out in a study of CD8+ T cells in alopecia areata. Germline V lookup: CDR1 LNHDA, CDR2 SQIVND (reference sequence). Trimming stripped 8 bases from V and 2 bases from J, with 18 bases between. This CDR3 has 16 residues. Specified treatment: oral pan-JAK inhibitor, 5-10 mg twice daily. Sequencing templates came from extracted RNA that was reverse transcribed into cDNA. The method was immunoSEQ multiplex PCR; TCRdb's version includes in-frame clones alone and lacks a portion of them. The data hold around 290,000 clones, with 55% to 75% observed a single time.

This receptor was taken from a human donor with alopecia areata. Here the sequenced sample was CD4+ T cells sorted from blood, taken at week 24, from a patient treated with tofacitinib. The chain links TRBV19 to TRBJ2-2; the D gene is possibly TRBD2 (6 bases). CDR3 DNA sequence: TGTGCCAGTTCGAAAAGGCGGGGACCAAACACCGGGGAGCTGTTTTTT. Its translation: CASSKRRGPNTGELFF.